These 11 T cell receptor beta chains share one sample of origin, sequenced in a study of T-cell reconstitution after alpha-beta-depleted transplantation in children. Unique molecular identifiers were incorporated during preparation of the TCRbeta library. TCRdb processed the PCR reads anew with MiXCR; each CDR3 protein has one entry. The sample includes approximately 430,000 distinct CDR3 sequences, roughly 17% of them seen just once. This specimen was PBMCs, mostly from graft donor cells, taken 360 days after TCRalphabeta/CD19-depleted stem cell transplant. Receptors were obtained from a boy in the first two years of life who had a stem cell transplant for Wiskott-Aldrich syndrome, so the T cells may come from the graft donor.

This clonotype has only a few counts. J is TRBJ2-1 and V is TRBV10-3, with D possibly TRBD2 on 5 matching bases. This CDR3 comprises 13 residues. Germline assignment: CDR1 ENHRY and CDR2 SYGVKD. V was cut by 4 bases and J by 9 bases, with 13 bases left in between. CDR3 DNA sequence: TGTGCCATCAGTGGGGGTCTAGCTAGTGAGCAGTTCTTC. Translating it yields CAISGGLASEQFF.

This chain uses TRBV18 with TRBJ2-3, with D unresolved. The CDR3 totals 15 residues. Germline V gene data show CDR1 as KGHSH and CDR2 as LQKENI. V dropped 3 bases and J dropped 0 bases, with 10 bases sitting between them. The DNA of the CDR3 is TGTGCCAGCTCACCGATGGCAGCTAGCACAGATACGCAGTATTTT. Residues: CASSPMAASTDTQYF.

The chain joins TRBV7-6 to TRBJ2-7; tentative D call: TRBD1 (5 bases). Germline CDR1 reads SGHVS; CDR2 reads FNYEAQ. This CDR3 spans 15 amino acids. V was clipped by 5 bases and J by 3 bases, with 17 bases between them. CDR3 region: CASSARLGVSYEQYF. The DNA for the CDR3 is TGTGCCAGCAGCGCCAGGTTAGGGGTTAGCTACGAGCAGTACTTC.

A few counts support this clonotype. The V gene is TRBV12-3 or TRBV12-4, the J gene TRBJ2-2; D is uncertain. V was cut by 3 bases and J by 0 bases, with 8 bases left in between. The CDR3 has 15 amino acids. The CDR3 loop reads CASSFPQANTGELFF. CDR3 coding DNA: TGTGCCAGCAGTTTCCCCCAGGCGAACACCGGGGAGCTGTTTTTT.

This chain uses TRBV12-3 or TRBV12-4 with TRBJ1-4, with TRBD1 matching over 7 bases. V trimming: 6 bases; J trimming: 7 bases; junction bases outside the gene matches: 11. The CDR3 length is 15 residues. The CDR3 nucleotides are TGTGCCAGCAGAAAACAGGGGTCTTGGCGTGAAAAACTGTTTTTT. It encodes CASRKQGSWREKLFF.

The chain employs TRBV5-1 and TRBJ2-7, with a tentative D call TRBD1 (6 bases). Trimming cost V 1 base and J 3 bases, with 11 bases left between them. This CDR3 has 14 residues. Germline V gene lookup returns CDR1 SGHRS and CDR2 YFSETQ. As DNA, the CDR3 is TGCGCCAGCAGCTTGACAGGGAAGGGCTACGAGCAGTACTTC. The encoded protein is CASSLTGKGYEQYF.

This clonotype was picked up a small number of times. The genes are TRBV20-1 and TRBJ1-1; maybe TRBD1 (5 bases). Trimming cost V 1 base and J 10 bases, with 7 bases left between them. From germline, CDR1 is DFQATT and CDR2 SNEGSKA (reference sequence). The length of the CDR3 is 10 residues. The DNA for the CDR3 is TGCAGTGCTAGAGGCGGGGGAGCTTTCTTT. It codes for CSARGGGAFF.

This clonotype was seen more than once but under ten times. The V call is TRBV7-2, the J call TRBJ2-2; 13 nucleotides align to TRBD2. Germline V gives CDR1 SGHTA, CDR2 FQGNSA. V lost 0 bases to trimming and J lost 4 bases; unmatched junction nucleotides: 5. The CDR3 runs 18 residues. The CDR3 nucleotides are TGTGCCAGCAGCTTAGCGAGGACTAGCGGGAGACTCACCGGGGAGCTGTTTTTT. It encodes CASSLARTSGRLTGELFF.

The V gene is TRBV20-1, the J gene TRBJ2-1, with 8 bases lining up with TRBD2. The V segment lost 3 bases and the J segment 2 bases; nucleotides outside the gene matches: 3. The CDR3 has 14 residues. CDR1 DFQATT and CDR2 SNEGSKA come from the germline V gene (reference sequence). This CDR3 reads CSASGRGAYNEQFF. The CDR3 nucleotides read TGCAGTGCTAGTGGGCGGGGGGCCTACAATGAGCAGTTCTTC.

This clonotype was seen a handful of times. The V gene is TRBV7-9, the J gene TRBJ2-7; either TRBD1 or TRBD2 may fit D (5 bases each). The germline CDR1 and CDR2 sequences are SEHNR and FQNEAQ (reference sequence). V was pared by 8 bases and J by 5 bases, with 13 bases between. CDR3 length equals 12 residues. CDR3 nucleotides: TGTGCCAGCGGTTTGAGGGGTGACGAGCAGTACTTC. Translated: CASGLRGDEQYF.

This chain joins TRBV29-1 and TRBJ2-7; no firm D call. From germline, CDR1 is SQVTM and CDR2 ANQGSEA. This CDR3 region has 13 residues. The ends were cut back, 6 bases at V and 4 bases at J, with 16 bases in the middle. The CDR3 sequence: CSVLTVIGYEQYF. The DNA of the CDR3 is TGCAGCGTGTTAACGGTTATCGGTTACGAGCAGTACTTC.